This TCR beta chain was recorded in a study of breast tumors, draining lymph nodes, adjacent tissues. The CDR3 has 16 amino acids. Germline CDR1 and CDR2: MNHEY and SMNVEV (reference sequence). The V gene lost 4 bases and the J gene lost 0 bases, with 13 bases spanning the gap. Samples came from axillary lymph nodes draining the breast cancer. TCRdb processed the multiplex PCR reads anew with MiXCR; each CDR3 protein has one entry. The sample contains about 89,000 distinct CDR3 sequences, about 27% of which appear only once. This clonotype was seen many times. This chain connects TRBV27 to TRBJ1-3; possibly TRBD1 for D (5 bases). This TCR was sampled from a female donor with breast cancer. Some clones in this sample may be carry-over from other donors' samples. The sample was axillary lymph node tissue. The CDR3 sequence is CASSSMGRFSGNTIYF. The CDR3 DNA is TGTGCCAGCAGTTCCATGGGACGGTTCTCTGGAAACACCATATATTTT.